This T cell receptor (beta chain) was recovered during a study of control samples from healthy donors and cancer patients. The repertoire was sequenced with immunoSEQ multiplex PCR; TCRdb's copy has only in-frame clones and lacks some. The sample contains roughly 130,000 clones, under 95% of which appear only once. Germline CDR1 and CDR2: MNHNY and SVGAGI (reference sequence). The CDR3 contains 14 residues. The V and J ends lost 7 bases and 2 bases respectively, with 14 bases between them. The chain has TRBV6-6 and TRBJ1-2, with D perhaps TRBD1 (5 bases). Sequencing was carried out using blood. The sequence came from a man in his late teens or twenties in good health. In nucleotides, the CDR3 is TGTGCCAGCACGCGTGCGGGGGTAAACTATGGCTACACCTTC. Its protein is CASTRAGVNYGYTF.